These 21 T cell receptor beta chains came from one sample sequenced in a study of TIL therapy for anti-PD-1-resistant metastatic lung cancer. The libraries were made with immunoSEQ v3. Measured with immunoSEQ multiplex PCR; TCRdb has only the in-frame clones, and not every one. This table has 50,000 to 70,000 clones, about 69% appearing once. This sample's time point: pre-treatment sample, taken before nivolumab and TIL therapy. Material: blood, obtained at baseline. These receptors all come from a person between 25 and 80 years old with non-small cell lung cancer.

The chain combines TRBV6-1 with TRBJ1-2; the D is unclear. CDR1 MNHNS and CDR2 SASEGT come from the germline V gene. V gave up 5 bases and J gave up 5 bases, with 9 bases separating them. There are 12 residues in the CDR3. CDR3 coding DNA: TGTGCCAGCAGTACAATTACGTATGGCTACACCTTC. Translated: CASSTITYGYTF.

The rearrangement joins TRBV6-5 to TRBJ2-7; possible D gene TRBD2, 6 bases. Per germline, CDR1 MNHEY and CDR2 SVGAGI. CDR3 length equals 14 residues. V shed 4 bases and J shed 3 bases, with 13 bases lying between them. The CDR3 nucleotides are TGTGCCAGCAGTTCTGGAGGGGAGAACTACGAGCAGTACTTC. Translating gives CASSSGGENYEQYF.

This chain joins TRBV7-2 and TRBJ1-1; 9 positions agree with TRBD1. This CDR3 spans 14 amino acids. Trimming took 4 bases from V and 5 from J; bases not matched to a gene: 5. Germline V lookup: CDR1 SGHTA, CDR2 FQGNSA. CDR3 in amino acids: CASSSQGATTEAFF. The CDR3 coding sequence is TGTGCCAGCAGCTCACAGGGGGCAACGACTGAAGCTTTCTTT.

As regards this clone: One junction end disagrees with the germline gene, perhaps due to a read error. This chain uses TRBV28 with TRBJ1-1; D is ambiguous. The CDR3 has 12 residues. Germline-derived CDR1 and CDR2 are MDHEN and SYDVKM. The CDR3 loop is CASSPPFREWIF. As DNA, the CDR3 is TGTGCCAGCAGTCCCCCATTTCGTGAGTGGATCTTT.

The V call is TRBV10-3, the J call TRBJ1-1, with D uncertain. This CDR3 comprises 12 residues. The germline V gene encodes CDR1 ENHRY and CDR2 SYGVKD. V lost 6 bases and J 1 base, leaving 6 bases between the germline ends. The DNA for the CDR3 is TGTGCCATCAGGGCGGGGAACACTGAAGCTTTCTTT. Protein sequence: CAIRAGNTEAFF.

The V call is TRBV15, the J call TRBJ2-7, with D perhaps TRBD1 or TRBD2 (6 bases each). V was clipped by 0 bases and J by 2 bases, with 11 bases between them. There are 15 residues in the CDR3. The germline CDR1 and CDR2 sequences are LNHNV and YYDKDF (reference sequence). The CDR3 DNA reads TGTGCCACCAGCAGAGATCAAGGGGGGACCTACGAGCAGTACTTC. Translating it yields CATSRDQGGTYEQYF.

This clone was seen only a few times. The chain has TRBV7-6 and TRBJ2-3; D is possibly TRBD1 or TRBD2 (6 bases each). Trimming cost V 1 base and J 3 bases, with 11 bases left between them. The germline V gene has CDR1 SGHVS and CDR2 FNYEAQ. This CDR3 spans 15 amino acids. The CDR3 sequence: CASSLVSGATDTQYF. The CDR3 DNA follows: TGTGCCAGCAGCTTAGTATCGGGGGCAACAGATACGCAGTATTTT.

This clone has only a few counts. The J gene is TRBJ2-1, the V gene TRBV25-1; TRBD1 might be the D (6 bases). The V end was cut by 8 bases, the J end by 8 bases, with 13 bases between. This CDR3 region has 12 residues. Germline assignment: CDR1 MGHDK and CDR2 SYGVNS. The chain's CDR3 is CASGQSSYEQFF. The CDR3 coding sequence is TGTGCCAGCGGACAGAGTTCATATGAGCAGTTCTTC.

The gene calls are TRBV5-1 and TRBJ2-3; 13 bases align to TRBD2. Germline lookup yields CDR1 SGHRS and CDR2 YFSETQ. Trimming took 4 bases from V and 5 from J; bases not matched to a gene: 13. The CDR3 runs to 18 residues. In nucleotides, the CDR3 is TGCGCCAGCAGCCAAGGACTAGCGGGAGCCATGTATGGAGATACGCAGTATTTT. Its protein is CASSQGLAGAMYGDTQYF.

This clone was recorded a few times. V gene TRBV9 combines with J gene TRBJ1-1; the D is unclear. The CDR3 spans 13 residues. The V end was cut by 8 bases, the J end by 1 base, with 12 bases between. Per the germline V gene, CDR1 is SGDLS and CDR2 is YYNGEE. The CDR3 coding sequence is TGTGCCAGTTCACCTTTCCCGAACACTGAAGCTTTCTTT. This codes for CASSPFPNTEAFF.

The V and J genes are TRBV7-6 and TRBJ2-3, with TRBD2 identical over 10 bases. In germline, CDR1 is SGHVS, CDR2 FNYEAQ. This CDR3 comprises 17 residues. The V segment lost 4 bases and the J segment 2 bases; nucleotides outside the gene matches: 9. CDR3: CASSSRGLAELTDTQYF. For the CDR3, the DNA is TGTGCCAGCAGCTCTAGAGGACTAGCGGAGCTCACAGATACGCAGTATTTT.

CDR3 nucleotide sequence: TGTGCCAGCAGCTTGGACGAATCTGGAAACACCATATATTTT. This gives the protein CASSLDESGNTIYF. V usage is TRBV5-5 and J usage is TRBJ1-3; D not resolved. Trimming removed 0 bases from V and 1 base from J, with 5 bases in between. The germline gives CDR1 SGHKS, CDR2 YYEKEE (reference sequence). CDR3 size: 14 residues.

The chain employs TRBV29-1 and TRBJ2-3; 15 bases line up with TRBD2. CDR1 and CDR2 from the germline V gene are SQVTM and ANQGSEA. This CDR3 has 16 amino acids. Trimming took 3 bases from V and 2 from J; bases not matched to a gene: 3. The CDR3: CSVEGLAGGYTDTQYF. DNA of the CDR3: TGCAGCGTTGAGGGACTAGCGGGGGGTTACACAGATACGCAGTATTTT.

The chain couples TRBV5-1 to TRBJ1-1; possibly TRBD1 for D (5 bases). CDR3 length: 17 amino acids. Trimming shortened V by 0 bases and J by 1 base, and 16 bases separated the two germline ends. Per the germline V gene, CDR1 is SGHRS and CDR2 is YFSETQ. CDR3 sequence (DNA): TGCGCCAGCAGCTTGGGTCGACAGAGGCGGGCGAACACTGAAGCTTTCTTT. Its protein is CASSLGRQRRANTEAFF.

The chain employs TRBV6-5 and TRBJ1-3; 8 bases align to TRBD1. Germline CDR1 reads MNHEY; CDR2 reads SVGAGI. The CDR3 has 16 amino acids. Trimming removed 2 bases from V and 2 bases from J; junction bases left unmatched: 5. This chain's CDR3 is CASSYASGGTGNTIYF. The DNA of the CDR3 is TGTGCCAGCAGTTACGCGTCAGGGGGCACTGGAAACACCATATATTTT.

The chain combines TRBV10-3 with TRBJ2-1, with D unclear. The CDR3 length is 12 residues. Between the trimmed V and J ends, which lost 8 bases and 8 bases, there was a span of 13 bases. Germline assignment: CDR1 ENHRY and CDR2 SYGVKD. The CDR3 nucleotides are TGTGCCATCGGGCGCGCCGGCCATGAGCAGTTCTTC. Encoded protein: CAIGRAGHEQFF.

The CDR3 region has the DNA TGCGCCAGCAGCCCCCGGGACAGGGGGCTTAGGGGGGCAACAGATACGCAGTATTTT. It is translated as CASSPRDRGLRGATDTQYF. This chain uses TRBV5-1 with TRBJ2-3, with 12 nucleotides matching TRBD1. From germline, CDR1 is SGHRS and CDR2 YFSETQ. V dropped 4 bases and J dropped 3; count of bases not matched to a gene: 15. The CDR3 length is 19 residues.

This chain joins TRBV14 and TRBJ2-1; D possibly corresponds to TRBD1 (6 bases). In germline, CDR1 is SGHDN, CDR2 FVKESK. V dropped 3 bases and J dropped 0 bases, with 18 bases sitting between them. The CDR3 contains 18 residues. The CDR3 DNA reads TGTGCCAGCAGCCAGCAGGGGTCCAGGTCCAACTCCTACAATGAGCAGTTCTTC. Its protein product is CASSQQGSRSNSYNEQFF.

The genes are TRBV5-4 and TRBJ2-3; 9 bases map to TRBD1. There are 17 residues in the CDR3. The V gene's germline CDR1 is SGHNT and CDR2 YYREEE (reference sequence). J was trimmed by 6 bases and V by 5 bases; bases with no gene match: 16. Here the CDR3 reads CASSSRTGTGIWDTQYF. CDR3 bases: TGTGCCAGCAGTTCAAGGACCGGGACAGGGATTTGGGATACGCAGTATTTT.

V gene TRBV6-1 combines with J gene TRBJ1-5; 8 nucleotides match TRBD1. V lost 7 bases to trimming and J lost 6 bases; unmatched junction nucleotides: 11. Germline V gene data show CDR1 as MNHNS and CDR2 as SASEGT. The CDR3 covers 15 residues. The CDR3 is CASNIYGTGGQPQHF. The CDR3 DNA follows: TGTGCCAGCAACATTTACGGGACAGGCGGTCAGCCCCAGCATTTT.

V gene TRBV10-2 combines with J gene TRBJ2-5; TRBD1 matches 10 bases. V was pared by 6 bases and J by 5 bases, with 6 bases of the junction left unmatched. There are 14 residues in the CDR3. CDR1 is WSHSY, CDR2 SAAADI, per germline. In DNA form, the CDR3 reads TGCGCCAGCAGGTGGACAGGGGGTGGTGAGACCCAGTACTTC. Protein product: CASRWTGGGETQYF.